The text below deals with one T cell receptor beta chain. The method was immunoSEQ multiplex PCR; TCRdb's version includes in-frame clones alone and lacks a portion of them. The table has 100,000 to 150,000 clones, about 88% seen once. CDR3 length: 16 residues. Germline V gene data show CDR1 as MNHEY and CDR2 as SMNVEV (reference sequence). V lost 6 bases and J lost 2; bases outside the gene matches: 12. This entry belongs to a study of control samples from healthy donors and cancer patients. Input material: blood. J is TRBJ2-5 and V is TRBV27, with 7 bases aligning to TRBD2. The clonotype comes from a man over 45 in good health. CDR3 amino acids: CASSAAGQRGQETQYF. Written as DNA, the CDR3 is TGTGCCAGCAGCGCGGCAGGGCAGCGGGGTCAAGAGACCCAGTACTTC.